Sequencing of this TCR beta chain was carried out in a study of PD-1 blockade in classical Hodgkin lymphoma. As concerns this clone: Its antigen remains unknown.

V was clipped by 0 bases and J by 8 bases, with 13 bases between them. The CDR3 is 14 amino acids. Germline V gene sequence: CDR1 SEHNR, CDR2 FQNEAQ (reference sequence). Study results and caveats: Possibly reflecting disease activity or prior therapy, repertoire differences have causes that remain undefined. CD4+ TCR diversity, unlike CD8+, rose significantly by C4D1.

Profiled with immunoSEQ multiplex PCR; TCRdb holds only in-frame clones, not every one. The sample records about 23,000 clones, about 71% being singletons. Each of the patients experienced relapse following autologous stem cell transplantation, and their brentuximab vedotin exposure differed. Sample: peripheral blood mononuclear cells (PBMCs), taken at baseline. The receptor's source is a human donor with classical Hodgkin lymphoma. The gene calls are TRBV7-9 and TRBJ1-2, with a possible D match to TRBD1 (5 bases). CDR3 DNA sequence: TGTGCCAGCAGCTTAGCCGGCAGGGCGGAGGGCTACACCTTC. Translation: CASSLAGRAEGYTF.